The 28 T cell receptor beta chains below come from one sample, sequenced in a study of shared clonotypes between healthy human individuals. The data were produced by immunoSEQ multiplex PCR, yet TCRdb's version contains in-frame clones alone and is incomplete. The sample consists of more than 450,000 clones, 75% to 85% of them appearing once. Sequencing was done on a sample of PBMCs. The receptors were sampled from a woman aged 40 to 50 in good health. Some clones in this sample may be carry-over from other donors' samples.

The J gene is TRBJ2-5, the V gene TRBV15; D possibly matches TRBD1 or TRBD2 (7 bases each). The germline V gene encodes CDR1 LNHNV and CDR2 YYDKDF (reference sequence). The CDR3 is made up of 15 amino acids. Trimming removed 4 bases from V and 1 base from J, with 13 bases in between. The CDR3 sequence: CATSKGAGVQETQYF. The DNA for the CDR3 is TGTGCCACCAGCAAGGGGGCGGGAGTCCAAGAGACCCAGTACTTC. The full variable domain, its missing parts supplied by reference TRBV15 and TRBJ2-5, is DAMVIQNPRYQVTQFGKPVTLSCSQTLNHNVMYWYQQKSSQAPKLLFHYYDKDFNNEADTPDNFQSRRPNTSFCFLDIRSPGLGDTAMYLCATSKGAGVQETQYFGPGTRLLVL.

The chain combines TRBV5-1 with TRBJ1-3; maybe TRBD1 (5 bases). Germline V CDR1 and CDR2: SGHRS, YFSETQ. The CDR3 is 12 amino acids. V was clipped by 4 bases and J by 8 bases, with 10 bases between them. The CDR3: CASSPQGHTIYF. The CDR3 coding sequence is TGCGCCAGCAGCCCCCAGGGACACACCATATATTTT.

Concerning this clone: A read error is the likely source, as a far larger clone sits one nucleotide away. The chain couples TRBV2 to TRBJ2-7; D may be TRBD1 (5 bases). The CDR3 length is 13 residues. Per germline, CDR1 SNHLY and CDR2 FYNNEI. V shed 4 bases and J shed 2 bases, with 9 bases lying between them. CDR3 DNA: TGTGCCAGCAGTGCGGAAGGGGCCTACGAGCAGTACTTC. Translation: CASSAEGAYEQYF.

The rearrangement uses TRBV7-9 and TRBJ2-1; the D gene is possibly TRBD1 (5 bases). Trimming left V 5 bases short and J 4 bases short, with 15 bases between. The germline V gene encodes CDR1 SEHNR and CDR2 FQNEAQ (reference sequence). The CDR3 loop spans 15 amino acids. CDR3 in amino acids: CASSPKGSGYNEQFF. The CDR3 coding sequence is TGTGCCAGCAGCCCAAAGGGGTCCGGTTACAATGAGCAGTTCTTC.

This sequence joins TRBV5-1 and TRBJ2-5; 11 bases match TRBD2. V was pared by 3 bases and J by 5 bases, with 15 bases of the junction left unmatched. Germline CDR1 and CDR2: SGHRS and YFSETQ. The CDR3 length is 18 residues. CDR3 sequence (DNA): TGCGCCAGCAGCTCGGGGCTAGCGGGAGGTCCTCAGGCGGAGACCCAGTACTTC. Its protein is CASSSGLAGGPQAETQYF.

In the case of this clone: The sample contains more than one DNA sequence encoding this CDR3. CDR3 region: CASSAERETYNEQFF. In DNA form, the CDR3 reads TGTGCCAGCAGTGCAGAACGGGAGACGTACAATGAGCAGTTCTTC. The chain links TRBV2 to TRBJ2-1; tentatively, D is TRBD2 (6 bases). Germline V lookup: CDR1 SNHLY, CDR2 FYNNEI. Trimming took 4 bases from V and 4 from J, leaving 14 bases between them. This CDR3 is built from 15 residues.

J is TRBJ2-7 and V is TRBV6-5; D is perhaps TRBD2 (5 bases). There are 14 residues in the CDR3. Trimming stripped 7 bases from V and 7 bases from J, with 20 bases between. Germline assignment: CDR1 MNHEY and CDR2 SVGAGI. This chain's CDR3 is CASISNSARSEQYF. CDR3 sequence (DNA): TGTGCCAGCATCTCCAATAGCGCCCGATCTGAGCAGTACTTC.

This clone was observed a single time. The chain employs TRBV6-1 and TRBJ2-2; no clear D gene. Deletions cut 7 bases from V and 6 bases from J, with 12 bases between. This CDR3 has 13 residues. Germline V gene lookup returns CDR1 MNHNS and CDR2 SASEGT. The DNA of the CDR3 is TGTGCCAGCAAACGTCCGGATCCCGGGGAGCTGTTTTTT. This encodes CASKRPDPGELFF.

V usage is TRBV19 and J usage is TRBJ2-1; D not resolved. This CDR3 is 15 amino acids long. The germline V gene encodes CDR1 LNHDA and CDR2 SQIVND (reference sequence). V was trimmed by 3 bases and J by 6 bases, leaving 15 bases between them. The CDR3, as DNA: TGTGCCAGTAGTATGGGCATAGGTCTTCGCAATGAGCAGTTCTTC. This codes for CASSMGIGLRNEQFF.

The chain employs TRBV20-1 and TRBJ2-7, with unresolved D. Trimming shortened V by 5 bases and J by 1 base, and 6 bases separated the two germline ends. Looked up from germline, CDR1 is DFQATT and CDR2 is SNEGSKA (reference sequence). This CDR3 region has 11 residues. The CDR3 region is CSAFKSYEQYF. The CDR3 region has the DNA TGCAGTGCTTTCAAGTCCTACGAGCAGTACTTC.

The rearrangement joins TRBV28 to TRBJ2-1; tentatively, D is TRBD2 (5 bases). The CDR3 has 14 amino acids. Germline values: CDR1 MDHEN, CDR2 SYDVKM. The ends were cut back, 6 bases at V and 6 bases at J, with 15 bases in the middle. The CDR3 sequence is CASSRVLALNEQFF. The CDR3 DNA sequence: TGTGCCAGCAGCCGGGTCCTAGCCCTCAATGAGCAGTTCTTC.

The CDR3 coding sequence is TGTGCCACCAGCGCCGGACAGGGGGGGACTAATGAAAAACTGTTTTTT. Translation gives CATSAGQGGTNEKLFF. This chain links TRBV15 with TRBJ1-4; 10 nucleotides match TRBD1. Germline CDR1 reads LNHNV; CDR2 reads YYDKDF (reference sequence). Trimming at V came to 5 bases and at J to 2 bases, leaving 5 bases not matched to a gene. CDR3 length: 16 residues.

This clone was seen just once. CDR3: CASSFEGKNTDTQYF. For the CDR3, the DNA is TGTGCCAGCAGCTTTGAGGGGAAGAACACAGATACGCAGTATTTT. This chain links TRBV7-9 with TRBJ2-3, with D possibly called TRBD1 or TRBD2 (5 bases each). This CDR3 is 15 amino acids long. The V gene lost 3 bases and the J gene lost 2 bases, with 12 bases spanning the gap. Germline CDR1 and CDR2: SEHNR and FQNEAQ (reference sequence).

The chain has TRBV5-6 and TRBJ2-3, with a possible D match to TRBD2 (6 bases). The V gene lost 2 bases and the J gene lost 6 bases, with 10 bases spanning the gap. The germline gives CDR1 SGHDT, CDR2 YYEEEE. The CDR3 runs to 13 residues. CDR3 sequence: CASSFGGHDTQYF. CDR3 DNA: TGTGCCAGCAGCTTTGGAGGGCATGATACGCAGTATTTT.

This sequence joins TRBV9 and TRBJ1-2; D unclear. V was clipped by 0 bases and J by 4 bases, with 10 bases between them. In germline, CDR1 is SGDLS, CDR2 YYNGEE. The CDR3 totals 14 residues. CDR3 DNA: TGTGCCAGCAGCGTAGACCCGACAAGCTATGGCTACACCTTC. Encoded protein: CASSVDPTSYGYTF.

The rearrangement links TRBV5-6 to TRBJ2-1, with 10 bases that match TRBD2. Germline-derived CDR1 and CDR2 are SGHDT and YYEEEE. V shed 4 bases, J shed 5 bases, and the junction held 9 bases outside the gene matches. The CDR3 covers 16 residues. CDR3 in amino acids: CASSGGTSVWNNEQFF. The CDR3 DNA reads TGTGCCAGCAGCGGAGGGACTAGCGTTTGGAACAATGAGCAGTTCTTC.

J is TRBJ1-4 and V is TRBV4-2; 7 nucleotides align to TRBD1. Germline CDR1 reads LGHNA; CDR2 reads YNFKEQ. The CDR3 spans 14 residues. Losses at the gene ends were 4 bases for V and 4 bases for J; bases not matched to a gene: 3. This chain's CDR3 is CASSPDRSNEKLFF. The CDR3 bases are TGTGCCAGCAGCCCGGACAGGAGTAATGAAAAACTGTTTTTT.

CDR3 sequence (DNA): TGTGCCAGCAGCCCACGAAACACCGGGGAGCTGTTTTTT. It codes for CASSPRNTGELFF. This chain joins TRBV14 and TRBJ2-2; D is unresolved. The germline CDR1 and CDR2 sequences are SGHDN and FVKESK. There are 13 residues in the CDR3. V was pared by 4 bases and J by 2 bases, with 5 bases between.

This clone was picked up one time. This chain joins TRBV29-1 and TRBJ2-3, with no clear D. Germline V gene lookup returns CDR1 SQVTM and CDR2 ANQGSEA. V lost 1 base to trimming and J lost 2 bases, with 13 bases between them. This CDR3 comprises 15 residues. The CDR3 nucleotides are TGCAGCGTTGAAGCCCCGGCTAGGTTCACAGATACGCAGTATTTT. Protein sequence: CSVEAPARFTDTQYF.

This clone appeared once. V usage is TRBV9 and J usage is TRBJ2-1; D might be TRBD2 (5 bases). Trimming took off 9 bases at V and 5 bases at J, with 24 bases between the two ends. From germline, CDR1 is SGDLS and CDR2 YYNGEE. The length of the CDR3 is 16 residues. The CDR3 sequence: CATQPHRAQRDNEQFF. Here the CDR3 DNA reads TGTGCCACCCAACCGCATAGAGCACAGAGGGACAATGAGCAGTTCTTC.

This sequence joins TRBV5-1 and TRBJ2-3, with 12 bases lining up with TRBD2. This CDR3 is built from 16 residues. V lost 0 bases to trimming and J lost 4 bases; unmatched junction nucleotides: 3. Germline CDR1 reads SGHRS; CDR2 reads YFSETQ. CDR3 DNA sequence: TGCGCCAGCAGCTTGGACCTAGCGGGAGGGCCAGATACGCAGTATTTT. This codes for CASSLDLAGGPDTQYF.

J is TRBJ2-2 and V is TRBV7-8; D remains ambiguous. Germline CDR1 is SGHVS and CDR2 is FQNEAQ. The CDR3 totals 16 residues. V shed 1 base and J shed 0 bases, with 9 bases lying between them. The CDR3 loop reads CASSLVSSPNTGELFF. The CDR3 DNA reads TGTGCCAGCAGCTTAGTTTCCAGCCCGAACACCGGGGAGCTGTTTTTT.

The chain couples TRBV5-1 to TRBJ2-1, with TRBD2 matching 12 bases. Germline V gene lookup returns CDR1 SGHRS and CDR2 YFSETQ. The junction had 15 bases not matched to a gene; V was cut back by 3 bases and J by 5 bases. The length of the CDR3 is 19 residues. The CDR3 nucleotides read TGCGCCAGCAGCTGGCGCAGACTAGCGGGAGTAGAGAGGGACAATGAGCAGTTCTTC. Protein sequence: CASSWRRLAGVERDNEQFF.

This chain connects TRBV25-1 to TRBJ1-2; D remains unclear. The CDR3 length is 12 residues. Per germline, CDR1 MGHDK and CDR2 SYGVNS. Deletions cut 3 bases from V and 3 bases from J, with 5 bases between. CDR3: CASSDSDYGYTF. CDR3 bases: TGTGCCAGCAGTGACAGCGACTATGGCTACACCTTC.

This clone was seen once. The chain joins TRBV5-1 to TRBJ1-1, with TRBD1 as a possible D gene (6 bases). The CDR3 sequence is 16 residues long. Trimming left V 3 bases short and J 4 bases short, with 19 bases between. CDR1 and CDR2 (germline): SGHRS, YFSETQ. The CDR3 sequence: CASSYTGTPVGTEAFF. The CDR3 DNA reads TGCGCCAGCAGCTATACCGGGACACCCGTGGGCACTGAAGCTTTCTTT.

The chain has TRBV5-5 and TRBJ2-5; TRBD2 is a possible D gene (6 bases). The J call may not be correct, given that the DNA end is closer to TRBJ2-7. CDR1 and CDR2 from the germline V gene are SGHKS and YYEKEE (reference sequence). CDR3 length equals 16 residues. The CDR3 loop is CASSWEDTGGAYEQYF. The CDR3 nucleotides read TGTGCCAGCAGCTGGGAGGACACAGGCGGAGCCTACGAGCAGTACTTC.

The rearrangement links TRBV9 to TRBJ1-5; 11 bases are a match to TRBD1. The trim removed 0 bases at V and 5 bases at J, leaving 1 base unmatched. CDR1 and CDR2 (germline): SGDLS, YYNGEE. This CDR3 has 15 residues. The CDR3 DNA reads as TGTGCCAGCAGCGTAGCGGGACAGGGGGATCAGCCCCAGCATTTT. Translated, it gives CASSVAGQGDQPQHF.

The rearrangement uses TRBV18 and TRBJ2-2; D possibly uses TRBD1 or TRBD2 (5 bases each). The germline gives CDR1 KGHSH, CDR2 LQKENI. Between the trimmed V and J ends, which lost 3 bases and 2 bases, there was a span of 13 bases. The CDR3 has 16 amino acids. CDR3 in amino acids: CASSPLPGPNTGELFF. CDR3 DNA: TGTGCCAGCTCACCTCTCCCGGGACCAAACACCGGGGAGCTGTTTTTT.